This T cell receptor beta chain came from a study of cytomegalovirus exposure and HLA in healthy donors. Study background: In an earlier analysis, 90 million to 120 million unique TCR beta sequences were found from some 180 million T cells. Study conclusions and caveats: Apart from CMV serostatus, no immune exposure information was available. Highly shared variants forming one cluster were likely a sequencing artifact. Within a later analysis, the majority of CMV-associated TCR beta chains appeared HLA-restricted.

CDR3 length: 13 residues. Germline V gives CDR1 GTSNPN, CDR2 SVGIG (reference sequence). Trimming took 3 bases from V and 7 from J; bases not matched to a gene: 1. This clone was detected only a few times. The antigen is undetermined. The sample contains more than one DNA sequence encoding this CDR3. PCR involved 60 Vbeta and 13 Jbeta primers. Repertoires were generated with immunoSEQ multiplex PCR, while TCRdb's copy carries only in-frame clones and drops some. The table lists 150,000 to 200,000 clones, 77% of them singletons. Input material: PBMCs. The origin of this receptor is a middle-aged woman in good health and CMV-seropositive. V usage is TRBV30 and J usage is TRBJ1-6; 9 nucleotides align to TRBD1. DNA of the CDR3: TGTGCCTGGAGGGGACAGGGAAATTCACCCCTCCACTTT. The encoded protein is CAWRGQGNSPLHF.